This T cell receptor (beta chain) was found in a study of T cell changes during pregnancy in multiple sclerosis. Looked up from germline, CDR1 is SGHVS and CDR2 is FNYEAQ. The CDR3 length is 18 residues. Trimming took 1 base from V and 5 from J; bases not matched to a gene: 15. Only in-frame clones appear in the TCRdb table, and some are missing; sequencing was by immunoSEQ multiplex PCR. The table has tens of thousands of clones, approximately 92% seen once. The TCR comes from a female donor in good health, enrolled as a control in a pregnancy study. The J gene is TRBJ1-1, the V gene TRBV7-6; 8 bases are a match to TRBD1. The sequenced sample was peripheral blood, obtained in the third trimester of pregnancy. CDR3 DNA: TGTGCCAGCAGCTTAGTACGGCAGGGGGCGAGATTTGGAACTGAAGCTTTCTTT. It specifies CASSLVRQGARFGTEAFF. Variable domain in full (rest from reference TRBV7-6 and TRBJ1-1): GAGVSQSPRYKVTKRGQDVALRCDPISGHVSLYWYRQALGQGPEFLTYFNYEAQQDKSGLPNDRFSAERPEGSISTLTIQRTEQRDSAMYRCASSLVRQGARFGTEAFFGQGTRLTVV.